Listed below are T cell receptor beta chains from one sample, sequenced in a study of response to subunit inactivated influenza vaccine. TCRdb recomputed calls from the RT-PCR reads with MiXCR, one row per CDR3 protein. The table has approximately 250,000 distinct CDR3 sequences, 12% seen once; the top ten hold approximately 7.8%. Here the sequenced sample was non-naive T cells sorted from PBMCs, taken less than 15 days before vaccination. These receptors were collected from a man aged 45-65 years who received an inactivated influenza vaccine. CDR3s include the opening cysteine and the closing phenylalanine or tryptophan. A D gene is named only where the DNA matches it firmly. Some rows mark clone size as missing; the rest say once, few, many or name a class of expanded clone.

j_call clone_size v_call d_call cdr3_aa cdr3_nt
TRBJ2-1 few TRBV3-1 NA CASSQDRQRTYNEQFF TGTGCCAGCAGCCAAGATCGGCAGCGGACCTACAATGAGCAGTTCTTC
TRBJ2-4 many TRBV28 NA CASSPRLAKNIQYF TGTGCCAGCAGTCCTAGGCTAGCCAAAAACATTCAGTACTTC
TRBJ2-3 many TRBV3-1 NA CASSHSSTDTQYF TGTGCCAGCAGCCACTCTAGCACAGATACGCAGTATTTT
TRBJ2-7 few TRBV4-3 NA CASSRVRGTYEQYF TGCGCCAGCAGCCGGGTGAGGGGGACCTACGAGCAGTACTTC
TRBJ1-2 NA TRBV6-1 TRBD1 CASSGHRGRGYGYTF TGTGCCAGCAGTGGGCACAGGGGGCGAGGCTATGGCTACACCTTC
TRBJ2-5 NA TRBV10-1 NA CASSAQQHQETQYF TGCGCCAGCAGTGCCCAGCAGCACCAAGAGACCCAGTACTTC
TRBJ2-7 many TRBV29-1 TRBD2 CSVPSGRYDEQYF TGCAGCGTCCCGAGCGGGAGGTACGACGAGCAGTACTTC
TRBJ2-3 many TRBV9 TRBD2 CASSPMSSSGGPTSTDTQYF TGTGCCAGCAGCCCCATGTCGTCCAGCGGGGGTCCTACTTCGACAGATACGCAGTATTTT
TRBJ1-2 few TRBV12-3/TRBV12-4 NA CASSLGPLGIYTF TGTGCCAGCAGTTTAGGGCCTCTAGGGATCTACACCTTC
TRBJ2-2 few TRBV12-3/TRBV12-4 TRBD2 CASSLKFGISGRARTGELFF TGTGCCAGCAGTTTAAAGTTTGGGATAAGCGGGAGGGCCCGCACCGGGGAGCTGTTTTTT
TRBJ2-1 few TRBV12-3/TRBV12-4 NA CASSLVGNGYNEQFF TGTGCCAGCAGTTTAGTCGGGAATGGGTACAATGAGCAGTTCTTC
TRBJ2-3 many TRBV18 TRBD2 CASSPGLAGVITDTQYF TGTGCCAGCTCACCCGGACTAGCGGGAGTCATCACAGATACGCAGTATTTT
TRBJ1-1 NA TRBV28 TRBD1 CASSRQGARRTEAFF TGTGCCAGCAGCAGACAGGGGGCTAGGAGGACTGAAGCTTTCTTT
TRBJ1-6 NA TRBV10-3 NA CAISPGQGYNSPLHF TGTGCCATCAGCCCTGGGCAGGGCTATAATTCACCCCTCCACTTT
TRBJ1-1 few TRBV20-1 NA CSARAPQGGSTEAFF TGCAGTGCTAGAGCCCCGCAGGGTGGATCCACTGAAGCTTTCTTT
TRBJ2-7 NA TRBV19 NA CASSLQGDSYEQYF TGTGCCAGTAGTTTACAGGGAGATTCCTACGAGCAGTACTTC
TRBJ1-2 many TRBV5-1 TRBD1 CASTLTGDSNYGYTF TGCGCCAGCACCCTTACAGGGGACTCTAACTATGGCTACACCTTC
TRBJ1-1 few TRBV5-1 TRBD1 CASRAGQGTEAFF TGCGCCAGCAGGGCGGGACAGGGGACTGAAGCTTTCTTT
TRBJ1-1 NA TRBV12-3/TRBV12-4 NA CASTLPGRGTEAFF TGTGCCAGCACCTTGCCTGGGAGGGGAACTGAAGCTTTCTTT
TRBJ2-2 NA TRBV6-5 NA CASSYDARPNTGELFF TGTGCCAGCAGTTACGACGCCAGGCCGAACACCGGGGAGCTGTTTTTT
TRBJ2-2 few TRBV20-1 TRBD2 CSATIAGVNTGELFF TGCAGTGCTACCATAGCGGGGGTCAACACCGGGGAGCTGTTTTTT
TRBJ2-6 NA TRBV5-2 NA CAFCLWRVFSGSGANVLTF TGTGCCTTCTGTTTATGGAGGGTTTTCTCGGGCTCTGGGGCCAACGTCCTGACTTTC